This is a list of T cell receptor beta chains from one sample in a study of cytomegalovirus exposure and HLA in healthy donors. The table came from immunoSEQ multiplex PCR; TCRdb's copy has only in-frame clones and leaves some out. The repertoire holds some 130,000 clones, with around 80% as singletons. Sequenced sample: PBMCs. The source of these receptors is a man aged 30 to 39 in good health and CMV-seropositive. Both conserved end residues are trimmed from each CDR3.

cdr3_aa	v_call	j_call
ASSQDVGQLGDNYGYT	TRBV4-2	TRBJ1-2
ASSISGGNSPLH	TRBV19	TRBJ1-6
ASSLGSSSYEQY	TRBV7-6	TRBJ2-7
AWSLTSYEQY	TRBV30	TRBJ2-7
ASSRGGDTQY	TRBV6-5	TRBJ2-3
ASSLVPRGRGEQY	TRBV11-2	TRBJ2-7
ASSAGIYGYT	TRBV9	TRBJ1-2
ASSYGLAGAYEQY	TRBV6-6	TRBJ2-7
ASSPRGGSGTGELF	TRBV5-1	TRBJ2-2
ASSIDRTSGELF	TRBV19	TRBJ2-2
ASSLASGITPF	TRBV11-2	TRBJ2-1
ASSTPQGAGTEAF	TRBV27	TRBJ1-1
ASSLAGTTYEQY	TRBV7-9	TRBJ2-7
ASSSTVNTEAF	TRBV5-6	TRBJ1-1
SVASGTDTQY	TRBV29-1	TRBJ2-3
ASSATGGSGAF	TRBV9	TRBJ1-1
ASSRAMSETQY	TRBV7-9	TRBJ2-5
ASSRARTSGGDYEQY	TRBV5-1	TRBJ2-7